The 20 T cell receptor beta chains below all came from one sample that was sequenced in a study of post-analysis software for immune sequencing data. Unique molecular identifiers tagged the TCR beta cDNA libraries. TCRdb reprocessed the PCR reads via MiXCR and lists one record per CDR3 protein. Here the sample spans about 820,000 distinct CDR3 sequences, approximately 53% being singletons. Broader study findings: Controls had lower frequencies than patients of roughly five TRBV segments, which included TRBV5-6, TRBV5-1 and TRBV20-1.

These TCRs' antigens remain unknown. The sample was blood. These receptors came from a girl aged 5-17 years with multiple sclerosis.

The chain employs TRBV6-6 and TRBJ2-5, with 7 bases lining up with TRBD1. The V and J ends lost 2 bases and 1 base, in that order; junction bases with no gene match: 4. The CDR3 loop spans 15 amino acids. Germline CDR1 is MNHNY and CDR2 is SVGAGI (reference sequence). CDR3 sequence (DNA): TGTGCCAGCAGTTACGTTCAGGGGGTCCAAGAGACCCAGTACTTC. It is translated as CASSYVQGVQETQYF.

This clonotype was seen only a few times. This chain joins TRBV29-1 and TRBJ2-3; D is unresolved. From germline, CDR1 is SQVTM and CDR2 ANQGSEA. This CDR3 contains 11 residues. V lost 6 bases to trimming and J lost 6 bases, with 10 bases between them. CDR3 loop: CSVGLHDTQYF. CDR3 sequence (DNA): TGCAGCGTCGGGTTACACGATACGCAGTATTTT.

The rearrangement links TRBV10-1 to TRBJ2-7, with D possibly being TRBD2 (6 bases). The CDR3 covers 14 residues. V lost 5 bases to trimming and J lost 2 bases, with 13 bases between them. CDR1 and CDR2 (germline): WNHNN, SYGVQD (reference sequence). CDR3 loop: CASSTSGQAYEQYF. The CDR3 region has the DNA TGCGCCAGCAGTACCAGCGGGCAAGCCTACGAGCAGTACTTC.

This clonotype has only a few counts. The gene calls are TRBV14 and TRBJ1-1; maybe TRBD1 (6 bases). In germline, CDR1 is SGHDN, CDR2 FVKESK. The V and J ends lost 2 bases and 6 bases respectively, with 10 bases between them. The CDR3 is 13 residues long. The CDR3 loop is CASSQQQGAEAFF. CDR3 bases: TGTGCCAGCAGCCAACAACAGGGTGCTGAAGCTTTCTTT.

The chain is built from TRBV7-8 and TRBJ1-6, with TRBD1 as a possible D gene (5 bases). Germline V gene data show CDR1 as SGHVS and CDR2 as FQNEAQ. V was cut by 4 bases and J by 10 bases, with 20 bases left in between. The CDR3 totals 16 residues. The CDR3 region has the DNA TGTGCCAGCAGCTCACGACCGGACATGGGGTTCTCACCCCTCCACTTT. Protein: CASSSRPDMGFSPLHF.

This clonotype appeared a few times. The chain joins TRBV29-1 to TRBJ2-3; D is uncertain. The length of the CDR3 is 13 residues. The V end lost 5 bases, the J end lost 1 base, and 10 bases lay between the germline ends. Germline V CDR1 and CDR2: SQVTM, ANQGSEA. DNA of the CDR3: TGCAGCGTTCACAAAGAGGGCACAGATACGCAGTATTTT. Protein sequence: CSVHKEGTDTQYF.

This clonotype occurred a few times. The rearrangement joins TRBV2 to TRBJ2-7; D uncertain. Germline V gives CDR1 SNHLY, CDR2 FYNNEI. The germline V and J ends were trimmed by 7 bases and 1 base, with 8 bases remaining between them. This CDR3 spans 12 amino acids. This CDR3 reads CASKGQSYEQYF. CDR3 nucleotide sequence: TGTGCCAGCAAGGGCCAGTCCTACGAGCAGTACTTC.

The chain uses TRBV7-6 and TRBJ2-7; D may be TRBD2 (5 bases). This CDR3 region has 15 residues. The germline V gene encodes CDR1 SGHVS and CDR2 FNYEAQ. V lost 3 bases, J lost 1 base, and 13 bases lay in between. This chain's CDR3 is CASSLVAHFSYEQYF. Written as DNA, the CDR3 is TGTGCCAGCAGCTTGGTAGCGCACTTTTCCTACGAGCAGTACTTC.

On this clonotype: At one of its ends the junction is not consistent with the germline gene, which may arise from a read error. This CDR3 reads CASSLAPGTANYGHTF. CDR3 DNA: TGTGCCAGCAGCTTAGCACCCGGGACAGCCAACTATGGCCACACCTTC. The rearrangement joins TRBV7-8 to TRBJ1-2; 7 nucleotides align to TRBD1. Germline-derived CDR1 and CDR2 are SGHVS and FQNEAQ. The CDR3 covers 16 residues.

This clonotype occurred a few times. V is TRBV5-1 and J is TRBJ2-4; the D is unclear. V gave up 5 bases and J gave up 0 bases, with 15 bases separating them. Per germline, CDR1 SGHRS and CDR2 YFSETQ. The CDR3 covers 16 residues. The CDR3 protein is CASRSVGELAKNIQYF. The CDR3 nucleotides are TGCGCCAGCAGGTCTGTCGGTGAGCTAGCCAAAAACATTCAGTACTTC.

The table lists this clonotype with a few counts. The CDR3 here is CASRGQGAWNSPLHF. The CDR3 region has the DNA TGTGCCAGCCGGGGGCAGGGGGCATGGAATTCACCCCTCCACTTT. The chain carries TRBV7-2 and TRBJ1-6; TRBD1 aligns across 8 bases. This CDR3 is built from 15 residues. The V and J ends lost 8 bases and 7 bases, in that order; junction bases with no gene match: 10. From germline, CDR1 is SGHTA and CDR2 FQGNSA.

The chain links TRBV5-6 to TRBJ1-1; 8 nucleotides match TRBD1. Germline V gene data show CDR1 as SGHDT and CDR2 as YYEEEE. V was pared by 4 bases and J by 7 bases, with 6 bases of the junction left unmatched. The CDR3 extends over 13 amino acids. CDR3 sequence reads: CASSRGTGGEAFF. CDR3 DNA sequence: TGTGCCAGCAGCCGCGGAACAGGGGGTGAAGCTTTCTTT.

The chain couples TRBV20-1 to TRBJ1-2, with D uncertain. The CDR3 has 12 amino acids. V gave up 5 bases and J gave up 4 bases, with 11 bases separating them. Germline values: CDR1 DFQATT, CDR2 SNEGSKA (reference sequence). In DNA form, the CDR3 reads TGCAGTGCTTCTGGGAAATCCTATGGCTACACCTTC. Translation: CSASGKSYGYTF.

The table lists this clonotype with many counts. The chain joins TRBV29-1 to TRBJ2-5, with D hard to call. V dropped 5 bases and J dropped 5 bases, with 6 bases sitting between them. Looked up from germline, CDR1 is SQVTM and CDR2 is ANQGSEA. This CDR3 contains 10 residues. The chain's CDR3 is CSVSLETQYF. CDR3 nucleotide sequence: TGCAGCGTTTCACTCGAGACCCAGTACTTC.

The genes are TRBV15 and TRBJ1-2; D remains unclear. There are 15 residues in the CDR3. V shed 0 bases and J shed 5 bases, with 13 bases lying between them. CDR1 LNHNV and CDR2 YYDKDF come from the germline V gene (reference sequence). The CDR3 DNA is TGTGCCACCAGCAGAGATATTGGACCTCCTTATGGCTACACCTTC. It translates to CATSRDIGPPYGYTF.

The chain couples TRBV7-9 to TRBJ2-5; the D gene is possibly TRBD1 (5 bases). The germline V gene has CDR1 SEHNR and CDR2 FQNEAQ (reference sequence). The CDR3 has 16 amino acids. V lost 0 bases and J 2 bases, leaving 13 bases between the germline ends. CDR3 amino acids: CASSLARAGPQETQYF. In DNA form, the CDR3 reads TGTGCCAGCAGCTTAGCCAGGGCAGGACCACAAGAGACCCAGTACTTC.

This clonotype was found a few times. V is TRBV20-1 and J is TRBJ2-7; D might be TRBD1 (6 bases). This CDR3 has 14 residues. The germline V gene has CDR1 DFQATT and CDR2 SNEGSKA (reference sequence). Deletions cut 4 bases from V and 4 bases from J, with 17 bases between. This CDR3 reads CSAIPRGTRYEQYF. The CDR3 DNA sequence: TGCAGTGCTATCCCCAGGGGTACTAGATACGAGCAGTACTTC.

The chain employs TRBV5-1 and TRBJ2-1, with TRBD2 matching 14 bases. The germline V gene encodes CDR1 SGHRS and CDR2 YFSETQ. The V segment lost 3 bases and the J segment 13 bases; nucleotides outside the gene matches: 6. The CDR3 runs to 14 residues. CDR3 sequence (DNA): TGCGCCAGCAGCTCGGGACTAGCGGGAGCAGGTCAGTTCTTC. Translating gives CASSSGLAGAGQFF.

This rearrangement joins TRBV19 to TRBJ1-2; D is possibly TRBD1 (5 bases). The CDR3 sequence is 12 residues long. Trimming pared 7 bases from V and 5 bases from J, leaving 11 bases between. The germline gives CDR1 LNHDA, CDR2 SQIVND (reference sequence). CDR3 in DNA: TGTGCCAGTACCCAGGACAAATATGGCTACACCTTC. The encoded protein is CASTQDKYGYTF.

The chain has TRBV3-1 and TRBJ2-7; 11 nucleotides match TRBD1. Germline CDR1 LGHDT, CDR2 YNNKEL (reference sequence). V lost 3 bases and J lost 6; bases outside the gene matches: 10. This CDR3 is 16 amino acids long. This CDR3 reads CASSQKGQGDEAEQYF. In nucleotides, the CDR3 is TGTGCCAGCAGCCAGAAGGGACAGGGGGACGAGGCCGAGCAGTACTTC.